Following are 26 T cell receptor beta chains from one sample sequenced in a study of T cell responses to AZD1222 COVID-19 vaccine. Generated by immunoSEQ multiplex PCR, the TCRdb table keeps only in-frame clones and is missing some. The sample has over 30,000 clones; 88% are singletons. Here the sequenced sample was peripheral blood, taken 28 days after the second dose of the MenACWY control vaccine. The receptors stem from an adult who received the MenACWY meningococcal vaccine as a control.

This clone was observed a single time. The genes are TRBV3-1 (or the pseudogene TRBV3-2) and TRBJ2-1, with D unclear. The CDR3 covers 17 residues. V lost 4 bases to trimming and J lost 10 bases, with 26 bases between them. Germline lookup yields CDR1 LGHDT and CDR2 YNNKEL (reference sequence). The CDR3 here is CASSPPEGLGGSREQFF. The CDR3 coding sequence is TGTGCCAGCAGCCCCCCCGAAGGCCTAGGTGGGTCGAGAGAGCAGTTCTTC.

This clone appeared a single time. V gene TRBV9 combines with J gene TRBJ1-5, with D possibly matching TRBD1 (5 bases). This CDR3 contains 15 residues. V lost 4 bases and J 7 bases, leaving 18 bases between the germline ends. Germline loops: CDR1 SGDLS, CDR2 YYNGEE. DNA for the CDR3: TGTGCCAGCAGCCCCACCGGGGGAGTAGGCCAGCCCCAGCATTTT. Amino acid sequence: CASSPTGGVGQPQHF.

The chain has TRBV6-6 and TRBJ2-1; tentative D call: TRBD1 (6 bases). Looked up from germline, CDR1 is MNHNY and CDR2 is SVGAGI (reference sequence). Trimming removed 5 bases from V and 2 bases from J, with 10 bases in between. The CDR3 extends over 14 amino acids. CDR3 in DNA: TGTGCCAGCAGTGGACGACAGGCCTACAATGAGCAGTTCTTC. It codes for CASSGRQAYNEQFF.

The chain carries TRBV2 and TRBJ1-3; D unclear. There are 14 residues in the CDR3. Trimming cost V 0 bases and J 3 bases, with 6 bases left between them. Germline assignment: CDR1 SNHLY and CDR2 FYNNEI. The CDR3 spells CASSEARLGNTIYF. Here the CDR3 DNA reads TGTGCCAGCAGTGAAGCCAGACTTGGAAACACCATATATTTT.

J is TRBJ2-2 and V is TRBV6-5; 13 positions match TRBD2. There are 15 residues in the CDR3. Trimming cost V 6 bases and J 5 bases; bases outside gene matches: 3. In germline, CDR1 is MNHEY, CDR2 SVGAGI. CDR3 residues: CASSPGLAGTGELFF. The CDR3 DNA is TGTGCCAGCAGCCCGGGACTAGCGGGAACCGGGGAGCTGTTTTTT.

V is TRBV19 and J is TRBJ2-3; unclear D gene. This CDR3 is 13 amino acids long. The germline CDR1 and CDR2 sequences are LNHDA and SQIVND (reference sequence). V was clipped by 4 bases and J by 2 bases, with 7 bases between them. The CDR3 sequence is CASSTRPTDTQYF. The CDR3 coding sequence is TGTGCCAGTAGTACCCGGCCCACAGATACGCAGTATTTT.

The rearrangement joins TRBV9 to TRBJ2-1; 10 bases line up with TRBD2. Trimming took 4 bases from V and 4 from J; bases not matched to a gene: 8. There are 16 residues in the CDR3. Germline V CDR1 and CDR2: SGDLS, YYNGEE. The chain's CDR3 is CASSSTTSGTYNEQFF. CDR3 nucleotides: TGTGCCAGCAGCTCAACTACTAGCGGGACTTACAATGAGCAGTTCTTC.

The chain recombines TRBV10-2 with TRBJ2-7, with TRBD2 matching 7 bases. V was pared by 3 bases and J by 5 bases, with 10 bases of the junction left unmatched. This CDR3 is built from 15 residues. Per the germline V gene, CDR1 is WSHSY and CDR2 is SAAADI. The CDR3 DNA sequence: TGCGCCAGCAGTGATCGGACTAGTTGGTTGGACGAGCAGTACTTC. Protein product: CASSDRTSWLDEQYF.

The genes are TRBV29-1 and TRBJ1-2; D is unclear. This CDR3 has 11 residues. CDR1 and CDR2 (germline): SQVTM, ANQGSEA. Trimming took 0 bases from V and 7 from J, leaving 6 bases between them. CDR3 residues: CSVEDRPGYTF. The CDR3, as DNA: TGCAGCGTTGAAGACCGGCCTGGCTACACCTTC.

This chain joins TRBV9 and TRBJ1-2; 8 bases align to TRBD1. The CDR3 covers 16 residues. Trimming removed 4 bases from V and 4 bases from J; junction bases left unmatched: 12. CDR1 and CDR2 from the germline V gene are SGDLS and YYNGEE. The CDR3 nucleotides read TGTGCCAGCAGCAGTTACAGGGGGGGAAGAACCTATGGCTACACCTTC. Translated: CASSSYRGGRTYGYTF.

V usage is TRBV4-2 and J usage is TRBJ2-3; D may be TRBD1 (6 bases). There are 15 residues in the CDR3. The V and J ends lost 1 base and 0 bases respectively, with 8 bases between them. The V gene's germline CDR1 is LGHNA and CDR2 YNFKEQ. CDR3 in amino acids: CASSQAQGSTDTQYF. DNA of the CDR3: TGTGCCAGCAGCCAAGCGCAGGGGAGCACAGATACGCAGTATTTT.

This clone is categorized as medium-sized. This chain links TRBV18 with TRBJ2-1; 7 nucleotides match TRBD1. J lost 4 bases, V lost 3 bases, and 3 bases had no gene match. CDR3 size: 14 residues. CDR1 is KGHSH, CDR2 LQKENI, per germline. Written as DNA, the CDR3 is TGTGCCAGCTCACCGGGGACAGTTTACAATGAGCAGTTCTTC. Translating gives CASSPGTVYNEQFF.

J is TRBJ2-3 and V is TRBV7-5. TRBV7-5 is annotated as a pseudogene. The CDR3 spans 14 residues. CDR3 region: CAAPAGRSTDTQYF. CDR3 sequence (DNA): TGTGCCGCGCCGGCAGGACGAAGCACAGATACGCAGTATTTT.

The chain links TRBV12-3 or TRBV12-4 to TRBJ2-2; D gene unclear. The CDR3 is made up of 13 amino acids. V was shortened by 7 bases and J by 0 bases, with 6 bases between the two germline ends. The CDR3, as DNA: TGTGCCAGCATGCTTACGAACACCGGGGAGCTGTTTTTT. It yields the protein CASMLTNTGELFF.

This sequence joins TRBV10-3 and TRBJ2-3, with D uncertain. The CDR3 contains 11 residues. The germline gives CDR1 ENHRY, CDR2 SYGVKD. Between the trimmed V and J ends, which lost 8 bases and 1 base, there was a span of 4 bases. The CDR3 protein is CAILGTDTQYF. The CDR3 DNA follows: TGTGCCATCCTCGGCACAGATACGCAGTATTTT.

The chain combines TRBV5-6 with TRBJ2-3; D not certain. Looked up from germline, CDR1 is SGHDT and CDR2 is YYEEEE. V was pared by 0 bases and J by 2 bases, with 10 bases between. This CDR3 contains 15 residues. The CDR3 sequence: CASSLVGLDTDTQYF. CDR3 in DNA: TGTGCCAGCAGCTTGGTAGGGTTGGACACAGATACGCAGTATTTT.

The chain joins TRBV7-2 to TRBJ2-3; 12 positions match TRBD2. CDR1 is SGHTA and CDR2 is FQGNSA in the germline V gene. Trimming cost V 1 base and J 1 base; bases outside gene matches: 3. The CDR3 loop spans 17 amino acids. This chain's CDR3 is CASSLVGTSGRTDTQYF. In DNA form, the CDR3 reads TGTGCCAGCAGCTTAGTGGGGACTAGCGGGCGCACAGATACGCAGTATTTT.

In nucleotides, the CDR3 is TGTGCCAGCAGTCCCTGGGTAGCGGGAGGGCCGGAGACCCAGTACTTC. Translated: CASSPWVAGGPETQYF. This sequence joins TRBV28 and TRBJ2-5; 11 positions agree with TRBD2. Germline V lookup: CDR1 MDHEN, CDR2 SYDVKM. The CDR3 covers 16 residues. V lost 5 bases and J lost 5; bases outside the gene matches: 10.

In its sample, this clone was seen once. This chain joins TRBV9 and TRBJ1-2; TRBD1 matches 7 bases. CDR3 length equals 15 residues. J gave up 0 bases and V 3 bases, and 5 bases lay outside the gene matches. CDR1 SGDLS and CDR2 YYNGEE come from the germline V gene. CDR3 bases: TGTGCCAGCAGCGCCATACAGGGGTCTAACTATGGCTACACCTTC. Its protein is CASSAIQGSNYGYTF.

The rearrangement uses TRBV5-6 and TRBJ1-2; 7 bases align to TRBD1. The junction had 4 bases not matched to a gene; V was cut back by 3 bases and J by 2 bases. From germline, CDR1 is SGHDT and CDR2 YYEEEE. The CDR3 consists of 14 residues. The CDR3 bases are TGTGCCAGCAGCTCGGGACAGAGAAACTATGGCTACACCTTC. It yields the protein CASSSGQRNYGYTF.

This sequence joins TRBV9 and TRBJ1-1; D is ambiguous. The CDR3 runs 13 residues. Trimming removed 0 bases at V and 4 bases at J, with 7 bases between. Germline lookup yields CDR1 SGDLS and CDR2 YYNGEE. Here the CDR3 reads CASSVDGSTEAFF. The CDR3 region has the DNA TGTGCCAGCAGCGTAGACGGGAGCACTGAAGCTTTCTTT.

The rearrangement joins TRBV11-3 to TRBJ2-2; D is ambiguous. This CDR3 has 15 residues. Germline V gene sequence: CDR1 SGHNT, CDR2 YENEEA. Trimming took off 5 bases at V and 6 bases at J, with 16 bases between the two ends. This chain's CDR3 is CASSPVDGWPGELFF. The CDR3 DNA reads TGTGCCAGCAGCCCCGTTGACGGGTGGCCCGGGGAGCTGTTTTTT. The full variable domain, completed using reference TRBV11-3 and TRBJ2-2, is EAGVVQSPRYKIIEKKQPVAFWCNPISGHNTLYWYLQNLGQGPELLIRYENEEAVDDSQLPKDRFSAERLKGVDSTLKIQPAELGDSAVYLCASSPVDGWPGELFFGEGSRLTVL.

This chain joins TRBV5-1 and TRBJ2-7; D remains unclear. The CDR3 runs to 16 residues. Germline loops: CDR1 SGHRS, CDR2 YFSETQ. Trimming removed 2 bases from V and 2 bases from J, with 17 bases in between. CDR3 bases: TGCGCCAGCAGCTTAGTGACGGGCAATTTACCCTACGAGCAGTACTTC. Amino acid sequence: CASSLVTGNLPYEQYF.

The DNA for the CDR3 is TGTGCCAGCAGCCAAGATCTTAGCGGGAGTAGCAATGAGCAGTTCTTC. Translated: CASSQDLSGSSNEQFF. The rearrangement joins TRBV14 to TRBJ2-1; 9 bases are shared with TRBD2. Looked up from germline, CDR1 is SGHDN and CDR2 is FVKESK. V was pared by 0 bases and J by 6 bases, with 6 bases of the junction left unmatched. The CDR3 length is 16 residues. The full variable domain, completed using reference TRBV14 and TRBJ2-1, is EAGVTQFPSHSVIEKGQTVTLRCDPISGHDNLYWYRRVMGKEIKFLLHFVKESKQDESGMPNNRFLAERTGGTYSTLKVQPAELEDSGVYFCASSQDLSGSSNEQFFGPGTRLTVL.

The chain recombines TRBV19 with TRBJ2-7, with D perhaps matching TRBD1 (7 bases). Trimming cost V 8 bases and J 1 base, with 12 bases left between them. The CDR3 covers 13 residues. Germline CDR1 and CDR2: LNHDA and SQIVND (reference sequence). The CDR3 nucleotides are TGTGCCAGTTCGGAGGGGGCTTCCTACGAGCAGTACTTC. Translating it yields CASSEGASYEQYF.

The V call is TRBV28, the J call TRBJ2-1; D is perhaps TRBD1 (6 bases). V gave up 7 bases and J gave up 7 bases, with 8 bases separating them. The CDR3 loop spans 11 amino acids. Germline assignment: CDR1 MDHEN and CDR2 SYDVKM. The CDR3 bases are TGTGCCAGCATGCAGGGGAATGAGCAGTTCTTC. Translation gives CASMQGNEQFF.